A selection of T cell receptor beta chains follows, all from one sample in a study of CD8 T cells in ankylosing spondylitis. TCRdb re-analysed the 5' RACE reads in MiXCR, keeping a single row per CDR3 protein. The sample shows roughly 370,000 distinct CDR3 sequences, about 22% of them seen only once. Sequenced material: blood, either unsorted or a sorted T cell fraction (not recorded which). All receptors come from a male donor with ankylosing spondylitis. CDR3s include the opening cysteine and the closing phenylalanine or tryptophan. D genes are given only for firm matches. Clone size is not always given. Where it is, it says once, few, many or a class for expanded clones.

clone_size | j_call | v_call | d_call | cdr3_aa | cdr3_nt
few | TRBJ2-1 | TRBV29-1 | TRBD2 | CSAASHAGGRNEQFF | TGCAGCGCGGCCTCACACGCGGGAGGGCGCAATGAGCAGTTCTTC
. | TRBJ1-5 | TRBV2 | . | CASSDNRDLGFGPQHF | TGTGCCAGCAGCGACAACAGGGATTTGGGCTTTGGGCCCCAGCATTTT
. | TRBJ2-2 | TRBV9 | . | CASSVATAGGTGELFF | TGTGCCAGCAGCGTAGCTACGGCAGGGGGGACCGGGGAGCTGTTTTTT
few | TRBJ1-6 | TRBV4-1 | . | CASSQVPNRDSPLHF | TGCGCCAGCAGCCAAGTCCCAAACCGGGACTCACCCCTCCACTTT
. | TRBJ2-7 | TRBV20-1 | TRBD1 | CSARVGTAPYEQYF | TGCAGTGCAAGAGTGGGGACAGCTCCCTACGAGCAGTACTTC
many | TRBJ2-1 | TRBV5-1 | . | CASSLDSRPSYNEQFF | TGCGCCAGCAGCTTGGATTCACGGCCCTCCTACAATGAGCAGTTCTTC
. | TRBJ1-4 | TRBV3-1 | . | CASSQDLAGGNEKLFF | TGTGCCAGCAGCCAAGATCTGGCGGGAGGGAATGAAAAACTGTTTTTT
. | TRBJ1-5 | TRBV18 | . | CASSLQASNQPQHF | TGTGCCAGCTCGCTACAGGCTAGCAATCAGCCCCAGCATTTT
few | TRBJ1-1 | TRBV20-1 | . | CSASPRGNTEAFF | TGCAGTGCTAGTCCCAGGGGGAACACTGAAGCTTTCTTT
. | TRBJ2-2 | TRBV15 | . | CATSREARGAGELFF | TGTGCCACCAGCAGAGAGGCCAGGGGGGCCGGGGAGCTGTTTTTT
few | TRBJ2-3 | TRBV21-1 | . | CASSATSDGTTDTQYF | TGTGCCAGCAGCGCCACTAGCGACGGAACCACAGATACGCAGTATTTT
. | TRBJ1-4 | TRBV7-9 | . | CASSPAGERVSLKLFF | TGTGCCAGCAGCCCTGCAGGGGAGCGAGTATCGTTGAAACTGTTTTTT
. | TRBJ2-2 | TRBV6-5 | . | CASSYSRVFTGELFF | TGTGCCAGCAGTTACTCGCGGGTTTTCACCGGGGAGCTGTTTTTT
many | TRBJ1-1 | TRBV19 | . | CASSPYRNTEAFF | TGTGCCAGTAGTCCGTACAGGAACACTGAAGCTTTCTTT
few | TRBJ2-7 | TRBV7-9 | TRBD1 | CASSLTGTGYEQYF | TGTGCCAGCAGCTTAACAGGGACAGGCTACGAGCAGTACTTC
few | TRBJ1-2 | TRBV4-1 | TRBD1 | CASSQVADRAGYTF | TGCGCCAGCAGCCAAGTTGCGGACAGGGCTGGCTACACCTTC
. | TRBJ1-5 | TRBV6-8 | . | CASLDPGYQPQHF | TGTGCCAGTTTAGATCCCGGGTATCAGCCCCAGCATTTT
. | TRBJ1-2 | TRBV5-6 | . | CASSEGHRQYGYTF | TGTGCCAGCAGTGAGGGACACCGGCAGTATGGCTACACCTTC
. | TRBJ2-3 | TRBV10-3 | . | CAITKRLPPDTQYF | TGTGCCATCACTAAGAGGTTACCGCCGGATACGCAGTATTTT
few | TRBJ2-1 | TRBV24-1 | TRBD2 | CATSDTGTSGSLPGNEQFF | TGTGCCACCAGTGATACCGGGACTAGCGGGAGCCTCCCCGGGAATGAGCAGTTCTTC
few | TRBJ2-5 | TRBV6-1 | TRBD1 | CASSLDRIETQYF | TGTGCCAGCAGCCTGGACAGGATAGAGACCCAGTACTTC
. | TRBJ2-2 | TRBV5-1 | . | CASSPYYTNTGELFF | TGCGCCAGCAGCCCTTACTATACGAACACCGGGGAGCTGTTTTTT
. | TRBJ2-7 | TRBV7-6 | . | CASSLARLYEQYF | TGTGCCAGCAGCTTAGCGCGGCTTTACGAGCAGTACTTC
. | TRBJ1-4 | TRBV5-1 | TRBD1 | CASSMGQLNEKLFF | TGCGCCAGCAGCATGGGACAGCTTAATGAAAAACTGTTTTTT
. | TRBJ1-2 | TRBV12-3/TRBV12-4 | TRBD1 | CASSQRQGSTGLYGYTF | TGTGCCAGCAGTCAACGACAGGGATCGACGGGTCTATATGGCTACACCTTC
. | TRBJ1-2 | TRBV3-1 | . | CASSSRTSYGYTF | TGTGCCAGCAGCTCGCGGACAAGCTATGGCTACACCTTC
once | TRBJ1-2 | TRBV4-1 | . | CASSQEETAYGYTF | TGCGCCAGCAGCCAAGAAGAGACAGCGTATGGCTACACCTTC
few | TRBJ2-5 | TRBV5-4 | TRBD1 | CASSLGVTGDQETQYF | TGTGCCAGCAGCTTGGGAGTTACAGGGGACCAAGAGACCCAGTACTTC
. | TRBJ2-7 | TRBV7-3 | . | CASSLLPGVSYEQYF | TGTGCCAGCAGCTTACTCCCGGGAGTATCGTACGAGCAGTACTTC
. | TRBJ2-1 | TRBV11-3 | TRBD2 | CASSLDSVAGGPFF | TGTGCCAGCAGCTTAGATTCCGTAGCGGGAGGGCCGTTCTTC